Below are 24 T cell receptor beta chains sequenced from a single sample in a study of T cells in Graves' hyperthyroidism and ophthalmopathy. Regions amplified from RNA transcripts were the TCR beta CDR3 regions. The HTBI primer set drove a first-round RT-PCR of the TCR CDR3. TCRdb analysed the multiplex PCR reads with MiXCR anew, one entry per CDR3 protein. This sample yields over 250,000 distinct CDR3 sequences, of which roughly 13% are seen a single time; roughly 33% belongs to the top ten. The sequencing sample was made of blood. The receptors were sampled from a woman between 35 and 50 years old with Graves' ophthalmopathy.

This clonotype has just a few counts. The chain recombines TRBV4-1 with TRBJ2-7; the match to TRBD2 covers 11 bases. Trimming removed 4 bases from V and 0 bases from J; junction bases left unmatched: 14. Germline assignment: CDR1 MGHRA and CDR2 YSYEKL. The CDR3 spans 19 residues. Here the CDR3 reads CASSRAWLAGGQSSYEQYF. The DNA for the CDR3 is TGCGCCAGCAGCCGGGCCTGGCTAGCGGGGGGCCAAAGCTCCTACGAGCAGTACTTC.

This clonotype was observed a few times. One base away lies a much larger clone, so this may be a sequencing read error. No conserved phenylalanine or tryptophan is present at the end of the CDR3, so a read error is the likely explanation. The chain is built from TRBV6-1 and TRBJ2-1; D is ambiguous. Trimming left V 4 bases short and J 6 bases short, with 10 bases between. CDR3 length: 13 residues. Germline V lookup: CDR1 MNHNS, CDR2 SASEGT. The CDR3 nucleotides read TGTGCCAGCAGTGGACCGCATCGCAATGAGCAGTTCCTC. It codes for CASSGPHRNEQFL.

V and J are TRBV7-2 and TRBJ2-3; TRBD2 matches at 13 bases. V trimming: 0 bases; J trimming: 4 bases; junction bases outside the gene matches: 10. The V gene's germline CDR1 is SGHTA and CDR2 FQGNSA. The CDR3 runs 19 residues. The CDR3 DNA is TGTGCCAGCAGCTTAGCGAGGACTAGCGGGGGTTTCGGTGCAGATACGCAGTATTTT. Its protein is CASSLARTSGGFGADTQYF.

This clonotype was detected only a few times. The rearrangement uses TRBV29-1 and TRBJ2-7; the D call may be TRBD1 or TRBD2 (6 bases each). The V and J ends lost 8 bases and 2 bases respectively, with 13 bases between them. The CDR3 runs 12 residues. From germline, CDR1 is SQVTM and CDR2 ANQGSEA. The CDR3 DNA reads TGCAGCCCAGGGGACTCAGCCTACGAGCAGTACTTC. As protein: CSPGDSAYEQYF.

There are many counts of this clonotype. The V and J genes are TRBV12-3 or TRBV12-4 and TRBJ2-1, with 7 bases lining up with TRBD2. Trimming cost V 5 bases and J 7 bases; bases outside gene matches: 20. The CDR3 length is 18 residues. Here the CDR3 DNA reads TGTGCCAGCAGTCCTCCCCCGGACGGCGGGAGTATAATGAATGAGCAGTTCTTC. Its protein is CASSPPPDGGSIMNEQFF.

CDR3 bases: TGCAGCGTTGAAGGGGACAGCTATGGCTACACCTTC. Translated: CSVEGDSYGYTF. The chain links TRBV29-1 to TRBJ1-2; TRBD1 agrees at 7 bases. The length of the CDR3 is 12 residues. The germline V gene encodes CDR1 SQVTM and CDR2 ANQGSEA. After removal of 1 base from V and 4 bases from J, the junction contained 0 bases not matched to a gene.

DNA of the CDR3: TGCGCCAGCAGCCACCTAGCGGGGGCTTACAATGAGCAGTTCTTC. The encoded protein is CASSHLAGAYNEQFF. The V call is TRBV4-1, the J call TRBJ2-1; 10 bases match TRBD2. There are 15 residues in the CDR3. The germline gives CDR1 MGHRA, CDR2 YSYEKL. The V and J ends lost 3 bases and 4 bases, in that order; junction bases with no gene match: 3.

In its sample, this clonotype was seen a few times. CDR3 bases: TGCAGTGCTAGAGGCCCCGGGAGGGCCTTAGGCGAGCAGTACTTC. Translated, it gives CSARGPGRALGEQYF. This chain joins TRBV20-1 and TRBJ2-7, with 8 bases matching TRBD2. The V gene end was trimmed by 1 base and the J gene end by 6 bases; junction bases not matched to a gene: 11. The CDR3 has 15 residues. Germline V gives CDR1 DFQATT, CDR2 SNEGSKA (reference sequence).

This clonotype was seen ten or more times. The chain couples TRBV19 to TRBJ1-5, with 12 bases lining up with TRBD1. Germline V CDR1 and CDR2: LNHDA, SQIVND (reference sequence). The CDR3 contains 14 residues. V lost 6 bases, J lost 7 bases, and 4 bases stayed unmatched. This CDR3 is CASRGQGAEQPQHF. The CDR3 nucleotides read TGTGCCAGTAGGGGACAGGGGGCAGAGCAGCCCCAGCATTTT. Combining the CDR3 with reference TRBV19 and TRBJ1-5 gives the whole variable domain DGGITQSPKYLFRKEGQNVTLSCEQNLNHDAMYWYRQDPGQGLRLIYYSQIVNDFQKGDIAEGYSVSREKKESFPLTVTSAQKNPTAFYLCASRGQGAEQPQHFGDGTRLSIL.

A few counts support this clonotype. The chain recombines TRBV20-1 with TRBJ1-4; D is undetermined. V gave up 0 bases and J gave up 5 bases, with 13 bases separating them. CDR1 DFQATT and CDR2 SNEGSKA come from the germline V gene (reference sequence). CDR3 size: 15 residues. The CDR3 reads CSARDSVRVNEKLFF. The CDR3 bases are TGCAGTGCTAGAGATTCGGTTAGGGTAAATGAAAAACTGTTTTTT.

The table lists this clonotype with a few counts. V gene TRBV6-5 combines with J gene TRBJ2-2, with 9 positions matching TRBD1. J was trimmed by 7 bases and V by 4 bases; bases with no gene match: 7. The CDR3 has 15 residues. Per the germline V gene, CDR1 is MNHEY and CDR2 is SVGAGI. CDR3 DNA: TGTGCCAGCAGTTCCCGACAGGGGGAAGTCGGGGAGCTGTTTTTT. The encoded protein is CASSSRQGEVGELFF.

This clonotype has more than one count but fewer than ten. CDR3 coding DNA: TGCAGTGCTTGGGGGAGGGCCTCCAATGAGCAGTTCTTC. Its translation is CSAWGRASNEQFF. V gene TRBV20-1 combines with J gene TRBJ2-1, with 7 bases matching TRBD2. V shed 5 bases, J shed 6 bases, and the junction held 7 bases outside the gene matches. Germline V gene lookup returns CDR1 DFQATT and CDR2 SNEGSKA (reference sequence). The CDR3 consists of 13 residues.

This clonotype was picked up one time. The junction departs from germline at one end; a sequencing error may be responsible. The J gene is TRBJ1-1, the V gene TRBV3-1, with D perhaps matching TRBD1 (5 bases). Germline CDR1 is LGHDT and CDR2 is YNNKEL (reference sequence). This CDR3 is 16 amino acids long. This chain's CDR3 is CASSRGTDTKKDESFF. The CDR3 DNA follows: TGTGCCAGCAGCCGCGGGACCGACACGAAAAAGGATGAATCTTTCTTT.

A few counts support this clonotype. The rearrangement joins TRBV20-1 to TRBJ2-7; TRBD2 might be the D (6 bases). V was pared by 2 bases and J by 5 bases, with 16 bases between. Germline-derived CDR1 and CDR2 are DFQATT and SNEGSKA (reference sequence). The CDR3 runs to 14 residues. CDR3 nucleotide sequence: TGCAGTGCTAGACCACGGGAGAGTCCCCACGAGCAGTACTTC. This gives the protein CSARPRESPHEQYF.

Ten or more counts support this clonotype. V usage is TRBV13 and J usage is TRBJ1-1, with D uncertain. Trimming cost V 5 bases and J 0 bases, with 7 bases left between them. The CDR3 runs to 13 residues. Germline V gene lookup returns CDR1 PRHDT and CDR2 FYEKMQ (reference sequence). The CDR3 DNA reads TGTGCCAGCAGCAGAGATATGAACACTGAAGCTTTCTTT. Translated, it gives CASSRDMNTEAFF.

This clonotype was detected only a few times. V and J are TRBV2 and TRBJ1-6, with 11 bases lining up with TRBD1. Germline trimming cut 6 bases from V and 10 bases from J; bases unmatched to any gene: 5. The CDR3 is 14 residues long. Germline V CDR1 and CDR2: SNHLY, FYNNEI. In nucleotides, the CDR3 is TGTGCCAGCAGAGGGGACAGGGGGGAATCACCCCTCCACTTT. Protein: CASRGDRGESPLHF.

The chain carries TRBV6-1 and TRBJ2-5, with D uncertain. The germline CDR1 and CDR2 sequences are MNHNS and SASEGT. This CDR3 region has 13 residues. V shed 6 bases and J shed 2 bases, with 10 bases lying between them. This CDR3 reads CASSMMRQETQYF. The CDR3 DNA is TGTGCCAGCAGCATGATGCGACAAGAGACCCAGTACTTC.

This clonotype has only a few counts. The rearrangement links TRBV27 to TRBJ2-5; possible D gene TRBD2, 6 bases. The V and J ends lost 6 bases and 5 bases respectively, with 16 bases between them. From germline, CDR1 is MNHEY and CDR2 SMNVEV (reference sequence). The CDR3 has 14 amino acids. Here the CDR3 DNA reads TGTGCCAGCAGGGCGGCGCGGGGTGGGGAGACCCAGTACTTC. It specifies CASRAARGGETQYF.

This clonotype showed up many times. CDR3 DNA sequence: TGTGCCAGCAGTTACTCAGCTGGGGTCACAGATACGCAGTATTTT. Its translation: CASSYSAGVTDTQYF. The gene calls are TRBV6-5 and TRBJ2-3; D is ambiguous. The V and J ends lost 0 bases and 2 bases respectively, with 9 bases between them. The CDR3 consists of 15 residues. The germline CDR1 and CDR2 sequences are MNHEY and SVGAGI.

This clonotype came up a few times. The CDR3 loop is CASSFTSSGGAETQYF. CDR3 nucleotide sequence: TGCGCCAGCAGCTTTACCTCTAGCGGGGGGGCCGAGACCCAGTACTTC. The chain joins TRBV5-1 to TRBJ2-5, with TRBD2 matching 12 bases. Germline CDR1 SGHRS, CDR2 YFSETQ. This CDR3 has 16 amino acids. V trimming: 2 bases; J trimming: 5 bases; junction bases outside the gene matches: 7.

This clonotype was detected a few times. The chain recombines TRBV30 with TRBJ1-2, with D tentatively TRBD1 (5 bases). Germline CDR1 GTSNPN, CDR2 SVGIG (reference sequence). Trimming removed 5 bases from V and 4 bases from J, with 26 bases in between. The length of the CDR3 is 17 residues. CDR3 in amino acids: CAWHIGTDVYRGYGYTF. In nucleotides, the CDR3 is TGTGCCTGGCACATCGGGACGGACGTCTACCGGGGCTATGGCTACACCTTC.

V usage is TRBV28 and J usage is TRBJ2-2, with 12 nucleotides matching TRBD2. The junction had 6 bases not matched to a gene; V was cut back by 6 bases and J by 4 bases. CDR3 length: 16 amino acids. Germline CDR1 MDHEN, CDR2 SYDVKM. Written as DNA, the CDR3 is TGTGCCAGCAGCCAACCTAGCGGGAGGGCCACCGGGGAGCTGTTTTTT. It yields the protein CASSQPSGRATGELFF.

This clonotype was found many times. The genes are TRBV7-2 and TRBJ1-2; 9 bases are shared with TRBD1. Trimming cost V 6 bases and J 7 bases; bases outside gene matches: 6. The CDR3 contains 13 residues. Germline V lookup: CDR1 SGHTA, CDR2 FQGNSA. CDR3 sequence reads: CASSQTGGSGYTF. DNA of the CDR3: TGTGCCAGCAGTCAAACAGGGGGCTCTGGCTACACCTTC.

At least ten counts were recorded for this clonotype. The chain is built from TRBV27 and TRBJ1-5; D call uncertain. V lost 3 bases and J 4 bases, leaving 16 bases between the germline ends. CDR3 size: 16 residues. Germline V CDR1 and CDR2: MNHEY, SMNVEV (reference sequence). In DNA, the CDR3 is TGTGCCAGCAGTTTTGGAGCTCCTTCGGTTAATCAGCCCCAGCATTTT. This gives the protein CASSFGAPSVNQPQHF.